The clone carrying this T cell receptor beta chain was found a few times. As yet, its antigen is unknown. TCRbeta library construction was performed incorporating unique molecular identifiers. TCRdb reprocessed the PCR reads via MiXCR and lists one record per CDR3 protein. This table holds approximately 230,000 distinct CDR3 sequences, about 24% found once. From germline, CDR1 is SGHVS and CDR2 FNYEAQ. The J segment lost 1 base and the V segment lost 3 bases, leaving 10 bases of the junction unmatched. The CDR3 covers 18 residues. The entry originates in a study of T-cell reconstitution after alpha-beta-depleted transplantation in children. Study findings and constraints: After one year, T-cell counts and TCRbeta diversity mostly came from new T cells. There were some patients whose high TCRbeta diversity at day 60 came from surviving recipient T cells and thymic progenitors.

The J gene is TRBJ2-3, the V gene TRBV7-6, with 10 bases lining up with TRBD2. The TCR was taken from a female patient aged 2-15 years who had a stem cell transplant for congenital amegakaryocytic thrombocytopenia, so the T cells may come from the graft donor. The sample in question was PBMCs, mostly from graft donor cells, obtained 360 days after TCRalphabeta/CD19-depleted stem cell transplant. CDR3 coding DNA: TGTGCCAGCAGCTTGCGAGCGGGAGGGCCGTGGGGCACAGATACGCAGTATTTT. Translation: CASSLRAGGPWGTDTQYF. Full variable domain (remainder filled in from reference TRBV7-6 and TRBJ2-3): GAGVSQSPRYKVTKRGQDVALRCDPISGHVSLYWYRQALGQGPEFLTYFNYEAQQDKSGLPNDRFSAERPEGSISTLTIQRTEQRDSAMYRCASSLRAGGPWGTDTQYFGPGTRLTVL.